The rows below give T cell receptor beta chains drawn from one sample of a study of CD8 T cells in Susac syndrome. TCRdb passed the immunoSEQ multiplex PCR reads through MiXCR, listing each CDR3 protein once. The table includes about 84,000 distinct CDR3 sequences, just under 95% detected once. Sequenced sample: CD8+ T cells from PBMCs. The receptors derive from a human donor in good health. Each CDR3 is given with its conserved first and last residue. A D gene is named only where the DNA matches it firmly. Rows give clone size only sometimes, using once, few, many, or a class for an expanded clone.

length,size,V,D,J,CDR3,DNA
14,NA,TRBV7-6,NA,TRBJ2-7,CASSLALRGMEQYF,TGTGCCAGCAGCTTAGCGTTGCGGGGAATGGAGCAGTACTTC
16,NA,TRBV6-7,NA,TRBJ2-7,CATCTHRVTPTYEQYF,TGTGCCACCTGCACTCACAGGGTTACACCGACCTACGAGCAGTACTTC
17,NA,TRBV18,NA,TRBJ2-4,CASSPPPYDRAKNIQYF,TGTGCCAGCTCACCACCCCCCTACGACAGGGCCAAAAACATTCAGTACTTC
13,NA,TRBV27,TRBD1,TRBJ1-2,CASSLDRAVGYTF,TGTGCCAGCAGTCTGGACAGGGCAGTAGGCTACACCTTC
16,NA,TRBV5-1,TRBD1,TRBJ2-2,CASSSGTGGNTGELFF,TGCGCCAGCAGCTCAGGGACAGGGGGAAACACCGGGGAGCTGTTTTTT
16,once,TRBV5-1,NA,TRBJ1-6,CASSLTLSSYNSPLHF,TGCGCCAGCAGCTTGACCCTGAGCTCCTATAATTCACCCCTCCACTTT
20,NA,TRBV6-2/TRBV6-3,NA,TRBJ1-2,CASSSRTINPGRPAILGYTF,TGTGCCAGCAGTTCCCGCACTATAAATCCGGGACGCCCGGCGATTCTTGGCTACACCTTC
14,NA,TRBV11-2,NA,TRBJ2-7,CASSLGLQAVEQYF,TGTGCCAGCAGCTTAGGTTTGCAGGCGGTGGAGCAGTACTTC
13,NA,TRBV29-1,TRBD1,TRBJ1-2,CSVKLGQGIGYTF,TGCAGCGTCAAACTAGGACAGGGAATTGGCTACACCTTC
14,once,TRBV6-2/TRBV6-3,TRBD1,TRBJ2-3,CASTDRGEADTQYF,TGTGCCAGCACCGACAGGGGAGAGGCAGATACGCAGTATTTT
13,NA,TRBV6-4,NA,TRBJ2-1,CASSDHIYNEQFF,TGTGCCAGCAGTGACCATATTTACAATGAGCAGTTCTTC
12,NA,TRBV10-1,NA,TRBJ1-1,CASSERGGEAFF,TGCGCCAGCAGTGAAAGGGGTGGTGAAGCTTTCTTT
13,NA,TRBV10-2,NA,TRBJ1-1,CASRTQGGTEAFF,TGCGCCTCCCGCACCCAGGGAGGGACTGAAGCTTTCTTT
16,once,TRBV11-1,NA,TRBJ1-2,CASSSSPGPANYGYTF,TGTGCCAGCAGCTCTTCTCCAGGGCCTGCGAACTATGGCTACACCTTC
16,NA,TRBV7-6,NA,TRBJ2-3,CASSWRLVLSTDTQYF,TGTGCCAGCAGCTGGCGACTAGTACTTAGCACAGATACGCAGTATTTT
14,NA,TRBV3-1,NA,TRBJ2-1,CASSSATGPNEQFF,TGTGCCAGCAGCTCAGCCACGGGTCCCAATGAGCAGTTCTTC
16,NA,TRBV13,NA,TRBJ2-3,CASSLRAGASTDTQYF,TGTGCCAGCAGCTTGAGGGCGGGGGCCTCCACAGATACGCAGTATTTT
13,NA,TRBV28,NA,TRBJ1-5,CASSFGKNQPQHF,TGTGCCAGCAGTTTCGGAAAGAATCAGCCCCAGCATTTT
14,once,TRBV3-1,NA,TRBJ1-6,CASSQDSVGSPLHF,TGTGCCAGCAGCCAAGATTCGGTGGGTTCACCCCTCCACTTT
11,NA,TRBV7-3,NA,TRBJ2-1,CASSFGAEQFF,TGTGCCAGCAGCTTCGGGGCTGAGCAGTTCTTC
17,NA,TRBV5-6,NA,TRBJ1-5,CASSFSVSGLSNQPQHF,TGTGCCAGCAGCTTTTCTGTTTCGGGTCTTAGCAATCAGCCCCAGCATTTT
15,few,TRBV29-1,NA,TRBJ2-7,CSVEQKRSMGSEQYF,TGCAGCGTTGAGCAAAAGCGGAGTATGGGATCCGAGCAGTACTTC
14,NA,TRBV29-1,NA,TRBJ1-1,CSVGMWAGDTEAFF,TGCAGCGTTGGTATGTGGGCGGGGGACACTGAAGCTTTCTTT
16,NA,TRBV2,NA,TRBJ1-5,CASTVGAGVRNQPQHF,TGTGCCAGCACCGTTGGCGCGGGGGTACGAAATCAGCCCCAGCATTTT
14,NA,TRBV27,TRBD1,TRBJ1-1,CASSGEGAYTEAFF,TGTGCCAGCAGTGGCGAGGGGGCTTATACTGAAGCTTTCTTT
15,NA,TRBV27,NA,TRBJ2-7,CASSSDPQGWYEQYF,TGTGCCAGCAGTTCGGACCCACAGGGTTGGTACGAGCAGTACTTC
13,NA,TRBV6-5,NA,TRBJ1-2,CASSPGQSGGYTF,TGTGCCAGCAGCCCCGGACAATCCGGGGGCTACACCTTC
16,once,TRBV7-9,NA,TRBJ2-1,CASSFTTGLRQNEQFF,TGTGCCAGCAGCTTCACGACGGGGCTGCGGCAGAATGAGCAGTTCTTC
15,once,TRBV27,NA,TRBJ1-6,CASSFSPPGNSPLHF,TGTGCCAGCAGTTTCAGCCCCCCTGGTAATTCACCCCTCCACTTT
14,NA,TRBV6-6,NA,TRBJ2-7,CASRGEWGAYEQYF,TGTGCCAGCAGGGGGGAGTGGGGTGCCTACGAGCAGTACTTC
14,NA,TRBV5-6,NA,TRBJ2-7,CASSLSLLVYEQYF,TGTGCCAGCAGCTTAAGCTTACTAGTCTACGAGCAGTACTTC
14,few,TRBV27,TRBD1,TRBJ2-3,CASSRQGAGDTQYF,TGTGCCAGCAGTCGACAGGGGGCTGGGGATACGCAGTATTTT
14,NA,TRBV28,TRBD1,TRBJ1-2,CASSLPRTGYGYTF,TGTGCCAGCAGTTTACCCCGGACAGGGTATGGCTACACCTTC
17,NA,TRBV30,TRBD2,TRBJ2-3,CALSPGLAGDSTDTQYF,TGTGCCTTATCCCCGGGACTAGCGGGGGACAGCACAGATACGCAGTATTTT
13,NA,TRBV5-5,TRBD2,TRBJ2-5,CASSLEGRGTQYF,TGTGCCAGCAGCTTGGAAGGGAGGGGGACCCAGTACTTC
12,NA,TRBV20-1,NA,TRBJ1-1,CSARDWDTEAFF,TGCAGTGCTAGAGATTGGGACACTGAAGCTTTCTTT
14,few,TRBV28,NA,TRBJ1-1,CASSPVMVNTEAFF,TGTGCCAGCAGCCCAGTGATGGTGAACACTGAAGCTTTCTTT
17,NA,TRBV7-9,TRBD2,TRBJ2-3,CASSALLAGGRTDTQYF,TGTGCCAGCAGCGCATTACTAGCGGGGGGGCGTACAGATACGCAGTATTTT
13,NA,TRBV10-3,NA,TRBJ2-7,CAISEGLVYEQYF,TGTGCCATCAGTGAAGGACTGGTCTACGAGCAGTACTTC
12,NA,TRBV29-1,NA,TRBJ2-7,CSVTGDGYEQYF,TGCAGCGTCACCGGGGACGGATACGAGCAGTACTTC
15,NA,TRBV6-5,NA,TRBJ2-2,CASSREGMMSGELFF,TGTGCCAGCAGTCGGGAAGGGATGATGTCCGGGGAGCTGTTTTTT